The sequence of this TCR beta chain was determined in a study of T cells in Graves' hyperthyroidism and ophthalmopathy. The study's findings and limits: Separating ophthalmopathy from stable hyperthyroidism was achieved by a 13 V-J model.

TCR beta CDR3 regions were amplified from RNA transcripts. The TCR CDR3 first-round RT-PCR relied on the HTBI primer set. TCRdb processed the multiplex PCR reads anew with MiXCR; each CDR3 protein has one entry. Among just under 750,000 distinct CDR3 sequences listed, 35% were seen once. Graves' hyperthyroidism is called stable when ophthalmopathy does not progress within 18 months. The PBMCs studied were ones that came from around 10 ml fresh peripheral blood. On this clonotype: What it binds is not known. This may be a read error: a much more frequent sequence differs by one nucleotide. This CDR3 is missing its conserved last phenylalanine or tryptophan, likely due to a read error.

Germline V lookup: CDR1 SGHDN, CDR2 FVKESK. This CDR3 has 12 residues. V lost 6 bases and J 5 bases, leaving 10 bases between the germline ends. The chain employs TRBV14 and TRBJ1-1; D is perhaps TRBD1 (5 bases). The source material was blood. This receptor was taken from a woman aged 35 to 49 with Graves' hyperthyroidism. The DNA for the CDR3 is TGTGCCAGCAGGGCCGGGGCAACTGAAGCTTTCTCT. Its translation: CASRAGATEAFS.